The T cell receptor beta chain described here comes from a study of blood T cell repertoires in COVID-19 (dated by TCRdb to the early 2020s). In terms of the full investigation: Collaborator samples came from the United States, Italy and Spain and covered acute and convalescent phases of COVID-19. The material from the prospective study consisted of cDNA or gDNA derived from T cells, B-cell-depleted T cells, or PBMCs. Nearly every sample came with metadata listing a de-identified subject ID, COVID-19 status, age in years and sex. Where HLA class I and class II types were available, the types were taken from metadata supplied by the sample provider, not from assay-based typing. A freely available public database, intended as a resource for researchers studying the immune response to SARS-CoV-2, is where the repertoires were released. The dataset comprised deeply sampled blood TCRbeta repertoires from subjects exposed to, actively infected with, or recovered from COVID-19. The samples were drawn from two sources: the first 160 participants of the ongoing ImmuneRACE study, and about 1,300 subjects contributed by 6 global collaborators.

For CDR1 and CDR2, the germline V gene lists KGHSH and LQKENI. The V end loses 3 bases and the J end loses 2 bases, and a stretch of 16 bases separates them. There are 16 amino acids in the CDR3, from cysteine to phenylalanine inclusive. Just CDR3 DNA is preserved here, 48 bases in frame from base 1. To note about this clone: Its antigen is currently not known. No base qualities exist here, and no much larger clone lies one base off it.

In the prospective study, participants were roughly 18 to 95 years old, resided in about two dozen geographic areas of the United States, and were enrolled through a virtual design. In the prospective study, participants were assigned to cohorts based on the clinical history participants reported in a screening survey and a study questionnaire. Each participant in the prospective study had whole blood, serum and a nasopharyngeal or oropharyngeal swab collected by mobile phlebotomists. Additional blood draws and questionnaires over a 2-month period could optionally be provided by prospective study participants. Before DNA extraction, prospective study blood samples were shipped either frozen or at room temperature. TCRbeta CDR3 regions were amplified from genomic DNA using the immunoSEQ Assay, a bias-controlled multiplex PCR. Regarding the original processing steps: The number of nucleated cells in each sample was estimated by amplification of reference gene primers within the assay. To quantify the absolute abundance of each unique TCRbeta CDR3 rearrangement, sequence reads were collapsed and filtered. For each sample, productive Simpson clonality was calculated by taking the square root of Simpson's diversity index across productive rearrangements. Here the immuneACCESS table is served through TCRdb, limited to in-frame sequences with V and J called. Missing clones are a known gap in these copies; in checked studies unresolved V genes cover under half, and the rest lacks a known reason. The V and J calls and clone size are taken from that table; D and trimming were inferred from the DNA. Recorded for this sample are fewer than 250,000 clones; approximately 83% of them occurred a single time. The ten largest clones represent 3.5% to 4% of the sample.

General study outcomes and caveats: Clinical and demographic metadata were provided uncurated, with the amount varying by source and participant.

In this chain, TRBV18 is recombined with TRBJ1-1, with TRBD1 perhaps the D gene, on 6 matching bases. The receptor was derived from a middle-aged woman with acute COVID-19. Sequenced input: PBMCs or T cells enriched from blood (not recorded which). The nucleotides are TGTGCCAGCTCACCTTTTGGACAGAACACCAACACTGAAGCTTTCTTT. The translation is CASSPFGQNTNTEAFF.